This TCR beta chain came from a study of blood T cell repertoires in COVID-19. As for the study in general: Sites in the United States, Italy and Spain provided acute and convalescent COVID-19 samples. PBMCs, B-cell-depleted T cells, or T cells were the source of the cDNA or gDNA that made up the material.

Per the study methods: Amplification from reference gene primers served as the basis for estimated nucleated cell counts. Libraries were prepared by immunoSEQ multiplex PCR; TCRdb keeps only in-frame clonotypes and omits some of them. Clone size and V and J calls were adopted from that table, with D and trimming inferred from the DNA. This sample yields tens of thousands of clones, of which roughly 86% are seen a single time; more than 2.5% belongs to the top ten. This TCR was recovered from a man aged 50 to 59 with active COVID-19. Sequencing was done on a sample of peripheral blood.

CDR3 nucleotides: TGTGCCAGCAGTTCGCTTGATAGGAACACTGAAGCTTTCTTT. Its protein is CASSSLDRNTEAFF. The chain combines TRBV6-5 with TRBJ1-1, with D uncertain. V lost 4 bases, J lost 1 base, and 10 bases lay in between. Looked up from germline, CDR1 is MNHEY and CDR2 is SVGAGI. This CDR3 contains 14 residues.